One T cell receptor (beta chain) is described in this entry. Its antigen is as yet unknown. The data were produced by immunoSEQ multiplex PCR, yet TCRdb's version contains in-frame clones alone and is incomplete. The sample yields 95,000 or so clones, over 80% seen once. These data come from a study of PD-1 blockade in classical Hodgkin lymphoma. Findings of the study overall: Reports described newly diagnosed patients as having lower baseline TCR diversity than healthy donors. CD8+ TCR diversity did not rise significantly by C4D1, unlike CD4+.

This CDR3 is built from 14 residues. Germline loops: CDR1 SGHKS, CDR2 YYEKEE (reference sequence). V lost 3 bases to trimming and J lost 1 base; unmatched junction nucleotides: 1. With no exception, relapse followed autologous stem cell transplantation in all patients, and brentuximab vedotin exposure varied. Complete response, partial response or progressive disease constituted the best responses recorded. The sequenced sample was peripheral blood mononuclear cells (PBMCs), obtained at baseline. The chain uses TRBV5-5 and TRBJ2-7; 10 bases line up with TRBD2. This sequence was found in a human donor with classical Hodgkin lymphoma. CDR3 sequence reads: CASSWTSGSYEQYF. The DNA of the CDR3 is TGTGCCAGCAGCTGGACTAGCGGATCCTACGAGCAGTACTTC.